Below, one T cell receptor (beta chain) is given with its context. What it recognizes is unknown. This sample stems from a study of CD8 T cells in Susac syndrome. Whole-study context: The sequenced Susac syndrome patients included over 5 who had clinically active disease and about 8 who were in remission.

Whole-study results and caveats: Clonal expansion of Susac CD8+ cells peaked in TEMRA cells, and it also peaked in active patients. The study acknowledged a relatively small number of individuals in its TCR sequencing and HLA analysis.

Germline lookup yields CDR1 MNHEY and CDR2 SMNVEV (reference sequence). The CDR3 runs to 14 residues. The V and J ends lost 7 bases and 11 bases, in that order; junction bases with no gene match: 11. RNA in amounts of about 0.5 to 1 ug was reverse transcribed with random hexamers. TCRdb called the immunoSEQ multiplex PCR reads again in MiXCR, with one record for every CDR3 protein. The sample consists of about 120,000 distinct CDR3 sequences, roughly 94% of them appearing once. Sequencing of TCR beta drew on CD8+ and CD4+ T cells from blood. This receptor was obtained from a human donor with Susac syndrome. The chain is built from TRBV27 and TRBJ1-6, with 7 bases fitting TRBD1. Material: CD8+ T cells from PBMCs. As DNA, the CDR3 is TGTGCCAGCACCTACGGGACAGCCGGGACACCCCTCCACTTT. It codes for CASTYGTAGTPLHF.